Below, 30 T cell receptor beta chains from the same sample are listed, as sequenced in a study of tumor-infiltrating lymphocytes in oesophageal squamous cell carcinoma. One entry per CDR3 protein results from TCRdb running MiXCR on the PCR reads. This sample yields thousands of distinct CDR3 sequences, of which roughly 14% are seen a single time; approximately 13% belongs to the top ten. Sequencing was done on a sample of blood. The source of these receptors is a male donor with esophageal squamous cell carcinoma.

This clonotype was seen ten or more times. The chain uses TRBV11-2 and TRBJ2-5; 7 nucleotides line up with TRBD1. This CDR3 has 13 residues. V was clipped by 4 bases and J by 11 bases; unmatched bases: 10. Per the germline V gene, CDR1 is SGHAT and CDR2 is FQNNGV. For the CDR3, the DNA is TGTGCCAGCAGCTACGGGACAGTCAATGAGCAGTACTTC. Protein: CASSYGTVNEQYF.

This clonotype appeared many times. This chain joins TRBV5-3 and TRBJ2-3; 10 bases agree with TRBD2. TRBV5-3 is noted as an ORF with a role that remains uncertain. This CDR3 has 19 residues. J lost 2 bases, V lost 0 bases, and 12 bases had no gene match. CDR3 protein: CARSLVLAGVHLYTDTQYF. In DNA form, the CDR3 reads TGTGCCAGAAGCTTGGTTCTAGCGGGGGTTCATCTCTACACAGATACGCAGTATTTT.

Of note for this clonotype: The CDR3 does not end in the conserved phenylalanine or tryptophan, so this is likely a read error. No DNA is shown, since the ends of the CDR3 on it are uncertain; the CDR3 is the one TCRdb lists. The chain recombines TRBV7-3 with TRBJ2-7; the table gives TRBD1 as D, unverified against the DNA. The CDR3 extends over 17 residues, inclusive of both ends. The germline V gene encodes CDR1 SGHTA and CDR2 FQGTGA. This CDR3 reads CASSLSPGNNYGYTFGS.

For this clonotype: A much more abundant neighbour one base away suggests this may be a read error. This rearrangement joins TRBV5-1 to TRBJ2-7; a possible D gene is TRBD1 (7 bases). Germline V gene sequence: CDR1 SGHRS, CDR2 YFSETQ. V shed 2 bases and J shed 7 bases, with 25 bases lying between them. The CDR3 covers 17 residues. The CDR3 nucleotides read TGCGCCAGCAGCTTTATGGGACCCAGGGGGGTATACAATGAGCAGTACTTC. Translation: CASSFMGPRGVYNEQYF.

In its sample, this clonotype was seen many times. The chain carries TRBV5-4 and TRBJ2-2; the match to TRBD2 covers 13 bases. With V trimmed by 3 bases and J by 5 bases, 10 bases remained unmatched. This CDR3 is 18 amino acids long. Looked up from germline, CDR1 is SGHNT and CDR2 is YYREEE (reference sequence). The CDR3 region has the DNA TGTGCCAGCAGCTCCGGACTAGCGGGGGCCTCGGGGACCGGGGAGCTGTTTTTT. This codes for CASSSGLAGASGTGELFF.

This clonotype has more than one count but fewer than ten. Possible read error: a much larger clone is one base away. The chain links TRBV4-2 to TRBJ2-1; 10 bases align to TRBD1. CDR3 length: 17 amino acids. CDR1 LGHNA and CDR2 YNFKEQ come from the germline V gene. V lost 4 bases, J lost 10 bases, and 16 bases stayed unmatched. CDR3 in amino acids: CASSLHLGGQGPYEQFF. The DNA of the CDR3 is TGTGCCAGCAGCCTCCACTTAGGGGGACAGGGGCCCTACGAGCAGTTCTTC.

In its sample, this clonotype is medium-sized. The gene calls are TRBV7-6 and TRBJ1-1, with 9 bases that match TRBD1. J gave up 4 bases and V 6 bases, and 9 bases lay outside the gene matches. This CDR3 is 15 amino acids long. The germline CDR1 and CDR2 sequences are SGHVS and FNYEAQ. The CDR3 sequence: CASRPRTGAGTEAFF. CDR3 sequence (DNA): TGTGCCAGCAGACCGAGGACAGGGGCGGGCACTGAAGCTTTCTTT. Complete variable domain (other parts from reference TRBV7-6 and TRBJ1-1): GAGVSQSPRYKVTKRGQDVALRCDPISGHVSLYWYRQALGQGPEFLTYFNYEAQQDKSGLPNDRFSAERPEGSISTLTIQRTEQRDSAMYRCASRPRTGAGTEAFFGQGTRLTVV.

This clonotype was seen repeatedly, ten times or more. This CDR3 reads CASSAGISNQPQHF. The CDR3 coding sequence is TGTGCCAGCAGCGCCGGCATTAGCAATCAGCCCCAGCATTTT. The chain has TRBV11-2 and TRBJ1-5, with no clear D. Trimming removed 5 bases at V and 0 bases at J, with 8 bases between. The germline V gene encodes CDR1 SGHAT and CDR2 FQNNGV. This CDR3 spans 14 amino acids. Variable domain in full (rest from reference TRBV11-2 and TRBJ1-5): EAGVAQSPRYKIIEKRQSVAFWCNPISGHATLYWYQQILGQGPKLLIQFQNNGVVDDSQLPKDRFSAERLKGVDSTLKIQPAKLEDSAVYLCASSAGISNQPQHFGDGTRLSIL.

By frequency in the sample, this clonotype is medium-sized. The chain links TRBV5-4 to TRBJ2-1; either TRBD1 or TRBD2 may fit D (5 bases each). The CDR3 is 15 residues long. CDR1 and CDR2 (germline): SGHNT, YYREEE (reference sequence). V lost 4 bases, J lost 0 bases, and 11 bases lay in between. CDR3 coding DNA: TGTGCCAGCAGCCGGAAGGGGACCTCCTACAATGAGCAGTTCTTC. This encodes CASSRKGTSYNEQFF.

This clonotype showed up just a few times. The chain links TRBV28 to TRBJ1-5, with D possibly matching TRBD1 (5 bases). Between the trimmed V and J ends, which lost 2 bases and 7 bases, there was a span of 12 bases. The CDR3 consists of 14 residues. Germline V gene sequence: CDR1 MDHEN, CDR2 SYDVKM. The CDR3 DNA reads as TGTGCCAGCAGTTTAGGCAGGGTAGGACAGCCCCAGCATTTT. Translating it yields CASSLGRVGQPQHF.

This clonotype was seen many times. The rearrangement uses TRBV19 and TRBJ2-5; D uncertain. Germline-derived CDR1 and CDR2 are LNHDA and SQIVND (reference sequence). The CDR3 loop spans 15 amino acids. The V end was cut by 1 base, the J end by 1 base, with 10 bases between. In nucleotides, the CDR3 is TGTGCCAGTAGTATAGCTCCAGACGCCCAAGAGACCCAGTACTTC. This translates into CASSIAPDAQETQYF.

This clonotype was counted at least ten times. V and J are TRBV5-1 and TRBJ2-3; TRBD1 matches 10 bases. The CDR3 has 16 residues. V lost 4 bases to trimming and J lost 0 bases; unmatched junction nucleotides: 5. The germline V gene encodes CDR1 SGHRS and CDR2 YFSETQ. This chain's CDR3 is CASSMTDRGSTDTQYF. CDR3 in DNA: TGCGCCAGCAGCATGACGGACAGGGGGAGCACAGATACGCAGTATTTT.

This clonotype has ten or more counts. This may arise from a read error, as a much more abundant clone is one base away. The V gene is TRBV6-6, the J gene TRBJ2-7; D might be TRBD2 (7 bases). CDR3 length: 15 amino acids. Trimming stripped 0 bases from V and 7 bases from J, with 16 bases between. CDR1 is MNHNY, CDR2 SVGAGI, per germline (reference sequence). CDR3 nucleotides: TGTGCCAGCAGTTACTCGAGAAGGGGGGGGAATGAGCAGTACTTC. Translated: CASSYSRRGGNEQYF.

This clonotype is large (0.1 to 1%) by share. The chain uses TRBV7-2 and TRBJ2-3; D remains unclear. Germline V gives CDR1 SGHTA, CDR2 FQGNSA. CDR3 size: 14 residues. Trimming took off 2 bases at V and 1 base at J, with 7 bases between the two ends. CDR3 DNA: TGTGCCAGCAGCTTAATGATAGGCACAGATACGCAGTATTTT. Translation gives CASSLMIGTDTQYF.

The sample holds many counts of this clonotype. The chain employs TRBV5-4 and TRBJ2-5; possibly TRBD2 for D (6 bases). V was cut by 2 bases and J by 7 bases, with 15 bases left in between. The germline CDR1 and CDR2 sequences are SGHNT and YYREEE (reference sequence). The CDR3 consists of 14 residues. CDR3: CASSFGSPDGTQYF. The CDR3 DNA follows: TGTGCCAGCAGCTTCGGGAGCCCGGACGGGACCCAGTACTTC.

This clonotype was seen more than once but under ten times. The rearrangement links TRBV3-1 to TRBJ2-3, with 7 positions matching TRBD1. Germline V gene sequence: CDR1 LGHDT, CDR2 YNNKEL (reference sequence). This CDR3 spans 12 amino acids. V lost 6 bases, J lost 9 bases, and 6 bases stayed unmatched. CDR3 coding DNA: TGTGCCAGCAGTCCGGGACAGTTAACGCAGTATTTT. Amino acid sequence: CASSPGQLTQYF.

This clonotype is medium-sized within its sample. The V call is TRBV7-3, the J call TRBJ1-1; D gene ambiguous. V lost 4 bases and J 10 bases, leaving 16 bases between the germline ends. This CDR3 is built from 13 residues. The germline V gene encodes CDR1 SGHTA and CDR2 FQGTGA. DNA of the CDR3: TGTGCCAGCAGCTCCGGGCCCGGAAAAAGAGCTTTCTTT. Its protein is CASSSGPGKRAFF.

This clonotype qualifies as medium-sized. This chain uses TRBV12-3 or TRBV12-4 with TRBJ1-2; weak D call: TRBD1 (5 bases). Trimming took off 6 bases at V and 5 bases at J, with 25 bases between the two ends. The CDR3 sequence is 17 residues long. Here the CDR3 reads CASSSRRQTISTYGYTF. DNA of the CDR3: TGTGCCAGCAGCTCTCGACGACAGACAATTTCTACTTATGGCTACACCTTC.

This clonotype has ten or more counts. The chain has TRBV5-5 and TRBJ2-3; perhaps TRBD2 as D (7 bases). CDR3 size: 15 residues. Germline CDR1 SGHKS, CDR2 YYEKEE (reference sequence). Trimming removed 0 bases from V and 3 bases from J, with 11 bases in between. CDR3 sequence reads: CASSLEGGLTDTQYF. CDR3 sequence (DNA): TGTGCCAGCAGCTTGGAGGGGGGGCTAACAGATACGCAGTATTTT.

This clonotype came up many times. The genes are TRBV6-4 and TRBJ1-1, with D uncertain. Germline CDR1 reads MRHNA; CDR2 reads SNTAGT. Between the trimmed V and J ends, which lost 3 bases and 0 bases, there was a span of 5 bases. This CDR3 region has 13 residues. CDR3 loop: CASSEQLNTEAFF. The CDR3 DNA is TGTGCCAGCAGTGAACAGCTGAACACTGAAGCTTTCTTT.

This chain joins TRBV18 and TRBJ2-2; 8 bases align to TRBD1. Unmatched junction bases numbered 9, after V lost 5 bases and J lost 7 bases. The CDR3 is 15 residues long. CDR1 KGHSH and CDR2 LQKENI come from the germline V gene. The CDR3 protein is CASSSGGSEIGELFF. The CDR3 nucleotides are TGTGCCAGCTCATCAGGGGGCTCGGAAATCGGGGAGCTGTTTTTT. Together with reference TRBV18 and TRBJ2-2, the CDR3 gives the full variable domain: NAGVMQNPRHLVRRRGQEARLRCSPMKGHSHVYWYRQLPEEGLKFMVYLQKENIIDESGMPKERFSAEFPKEGPSILRIQQVVRGDSAAYFCASSSGGSEIGELFFGEGSRLTVL.

The chain has TRBV7-4 and TRBJ1-6; D unresolved. The CDR3 consists of 17 residues. Per germline, CDR1 SGHVT and CDR2 SQSDAQ. The V end lost 4 bases, the J end lost 0 bases, and 13 bases lay between the germline ends. CDR3 sequence reads: CASSSTARSSYNSPLHF. The DNA for the CDR3 is TGTGCCAGCAGCTCTACGGCCCGGAGCTCCTATAATTCACCCCTCCACTTT.

By sample share, this clonotype is medium-sized. V usage is TRBV12-3 or TRBV12-4 and J usage is TRBJ2-2; D gene unclear. The length of the CDR3 is 13 residues. V was clipped by 3 bases and J by 6 bases, with 8 bases between them. CDR3 loop: CASSFSVAGELFF. The CDR3 DNA reads as TGTGCCAGCAGTTTCTCGGTGGCCGGGGAGCTGTTTTTT.

This clonotype is labeled medium-sized (0.01 to 0.1%). V gene TRBV28 combines with J gene TRBJ2-3; tentatively, D is TRBD2 (6 bases). The germline V and J ends were trimmed by 9 bases and 4 bases, with 14 bases remaining between them. From germline, CDR1 is MDHEN and CDR2 SYDVKM. This CDR3 contains 13 residues. CDR3 region: CARRGSFPDTQYF. CDR3 sequence (DNA): TGTGCCAGGCGGGGAAGTTTTCCAGATACGCAGTATTTT.

The sample holds a few counts of this clonotype. The chain is built from TRBV2 and TRBJ1-4; 7 bases map to TRBD1. The CDR3 is 13 amino acids. Germline V lookup: CDR1 SNHLY, CDR2 FYNNEI. V dropped 7 bases and J dropped 8; count of bases not matched to a gene: 7. This CDR3 is CASTRDSREKLFF. CDR3 DNA sequence: TGTGCCAGCACCCGGGACAGTCGAGAAAAACTGTTTTTT.

CDR3 nucleotides: TGTGCCGGCAGCTCGCCGACGACAGGGACTCAAAATGAGCAGTACTTC. It encodes CAGSSPTTGTQNEQYF. This rearrangement joins TRBV5-3 to TRBJ2-7; maybe TRBD1 (7 bases). TRBV5-3 is sorted into the ORF group, with uncertain function. This CDR3 has 16 residues. Trimming took 10 bases from V and 7 from J, leaving 30 bases between them.

As concerns this clonotype: A much larger clone differs by one base, so this may be a read error. V and J are TRBV5-1 and TRBJ2-1, with a tentative D call TRBD2 (5 bases). This CDR3 is 14 amino acids long. Trimming shortened V by 4 bases and J by 13 bases, and 21 bases separated the two germline ends. Germline V gives CDR1 SGHRS, CDR2 YFSETQ. The CDR3 DNA reads TGCGCCAGCAGCCCGGCGGTAGGAGGAGAGACCCAGTTCTTC. This translates into CASSPAVGGETQFF.

This clonotype was seen at least ten times. The chain carries TRBV12-3 or TRBV12-4 and TRBJ1-5; tentatively, D is TRBD1 (6 bases). The CDR3 is made up of 15 amino acids. Trimming took off 7 bases at V and 0 bases at J, with 13 bases between the two ends. The DNA of the CDR3 is TGTGCCAGCATTATAGGGGGTGTTAGCAATCAGCCCCAGCATTTT. It codes for CASIIGGVSNQPQHF.

The genes are TRBV9 and TRBJ2-4, with 14 bases matching TRBD2. The better agreement between TRBJ2-1 and the DNA end casts doubt on the J call. The germline V gene has CDR1 SGDLS and CDR2 YYNGEE. The CDR3 length is 16 residues. CDR3 DNA: TGTGCCAGCAGCCCAAGGACTAGCGGGGGGTTTAGTGAGCAGTTCTTC. As protein: CASSPRTSGGFSEQFF.

At least ten counts were recorded for this clonotype. This chain connects TRBV24-1 to TRBJ1-2, with a tentative D call TRBD1 (6 bases). The germline CDR1 and CDR2 sequences are KGHDR and SFDVKD. This CDR3 comprises 13 residues. Trimming removed 12 bases at V and 5 bases at J, with 18 bases between. The chain's CDR3 is CAVEGDTGYGYTF. CDR3 DNA sequence: TGTGCCGTGGAGGGGGATACGGGGTATGGCTACACCTTC.